This T cell receptor (beta chain) derives from a study of blood T cell repertoires in COVID-19. Across the whole study: Italy, Spain and the United States were the sources of the convalescent and acute COVID-19 samples.

Under the authors' procedure: Counts of nucleated cells, estimated from reference gene primer amplification, were obtained. This table comes from immunoSEQ multiplex PCR, and its TCRdb copy is limited to in-frame clones, with some not included. V, J and clone size reflect that table, while D and trimming were determined from the DNA. Among 50,000 to 75,000 clones, approximately 95% were seen once, and the ten largest hold about 2.6%. The CDR3 spans 12 residues. Trimming took off 4 bases at V and 2 bases at J, with 6 bases between the two ends. The germline CDR1 and CDR2 sequences are SQVTM and ANQGSEA.

The sequenced sample was peripheral blood. This chain uses TRBV29-1 with TRBJ2-1; D not resolved. The receptor was derived from a man in his sixties or seventies with active COVID-19. The CDR3: CSVVLAYNEQFF. CDR3 DNA sequence: TGCAGCGTTGTACTGGCCTACAATGAGCAGTTCTTC.